The clone carrying this TCR beta chain was recorded a few times. The antigen remains undetermined. The CDR3 end falls 3 residues outside the read, so it is completed with the germline J gene. Diagnosis required reduced IgG, IgA and/or IgM with specific antibody deficiency. The assay was immunoSEQ multiplex PCR, and TCRdb's table has in-frame clones only and misses some. Listed for the sample are roughly 7,000 clones, none seen a single time. The data stem from a study of T cell clonality in common variable immunodeficiency. From germline, CDR1 is LNHDA and CDR2 SQIVND (reference sequence). Trimming stripped 1 base from V and 5 bases from J, with 14 bases between. The CDR3 has 15 amino acids. Findings of the study overall: Fewer deletions and N-nucleotide insertions were reportedly seen in common variable immunodeficiency TCR beta sequences. T cell subpopulation sequencing would be needed to explain CVID clonality.

Sequencing used peripheral blood mononuclear cells. The clonotype comes from a human donor with common variable immunodeficiency. This chain links TRBV19 with TRBJ1-1, with a possible D match to TRBD1 (5 bases). CDR3 amino acids: CASSIGGSAKTEAFF. Partial CDR3 DNA: TGTGCCAGTAGTATAGGGGGCAGCGCGAAAACTGAA.